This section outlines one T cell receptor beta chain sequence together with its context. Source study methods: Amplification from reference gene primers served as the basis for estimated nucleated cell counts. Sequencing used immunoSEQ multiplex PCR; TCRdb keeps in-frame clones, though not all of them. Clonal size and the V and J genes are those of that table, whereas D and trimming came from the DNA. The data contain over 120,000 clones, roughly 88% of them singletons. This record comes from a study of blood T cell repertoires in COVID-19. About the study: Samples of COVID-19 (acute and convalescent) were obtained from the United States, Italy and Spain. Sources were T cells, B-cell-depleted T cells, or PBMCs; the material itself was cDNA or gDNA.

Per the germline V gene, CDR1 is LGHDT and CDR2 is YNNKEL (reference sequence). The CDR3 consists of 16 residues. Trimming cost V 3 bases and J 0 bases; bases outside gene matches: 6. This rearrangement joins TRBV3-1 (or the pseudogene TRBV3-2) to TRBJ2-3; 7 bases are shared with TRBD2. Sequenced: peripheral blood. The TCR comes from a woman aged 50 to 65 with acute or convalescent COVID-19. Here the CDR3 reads CASSHVAGLSTDTQYF. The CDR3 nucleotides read TGTGCCAGCAGCCACGTAGCGGGCCTTAGCACAGATACGCAGTATTTT.